The T cell receptor beta chain described here comes from a study of cytomegalovirus exposure and HLA in healthy donors. CDR1 and CDR2 from the germline V gene are SGHNT and YYREEE (reference sequence). The CDR3 totals 12 residues. V was cut by 4 bases and J by 4 bases, with 9 bases left in between. The PCR had 60 Vbeta and 13 Jbeta primers. Sequencing was performed with immunoSEQ multiplex PCR; in TCRdb, only in-frame clones are kept and a portion is missing. The sample yields about 69,000 clones, around 68% seen once. With regard to this clone: Antigen: not known.

Study results and limitations: V- and J-gene trimming in TCR beta was tied to a missense DCLRE1C variant by an analysis performed later.

The sequenced sample was PBMCs. The sequence was collected from a woman aged 30 to 39 in good health and CMV-seronegative. V gene TRBV5-4 combines with J gene TRBJ2-7; D perhaps matches TRBD1 (5 bases). The CDR3 protein is CASSRQSYEQYF. In DNA, the CDR3 is TGTGCCAGCAGCCGACAGTCGTACGAGCAGTACTTC.